This is a list of T cell receptor beta chains from one sample in a study of blood T cell repertoires in COVID-19. The table came from immunoSEQ multiplex PCR; TCRdb's copy has only in-frame clones and leaves some out. The sample holds 95,000 to 100,000 clones; around 85% are singletons and the top ten take around 1.9%. The sample was peripheral blood. Receptors were obtained from a woman in her sixties or seventies with active or convalescent COVID-19. CDR3s include the opening cysteine and the closing phenylalanine or tryptophan. A D gene is named only where the DNA matches it firmly. The listing skips clone size in some rows; elsewhere it reads once, few, many or a size class.

V gene	D gene	clone size	J gene	CDR3 protein	CDR3 DNA
TRBV28	NA	NA	TRBJ1-3	CASSSSRAFRGNTIYF	TGTGCCAGCAGTTCTTCCAGGGCCTTCAGGGGAAACACCATATATTTT
TRBV7-2	TRBD2	once	TRBJ2-3	CASSPAISSGVGQYF	TGTGCCAGCAGCCCCGCCATAAGTAGCGGGGTCGGGCAGTATTTT
TRBV15	NA	once	TRBJ1-2	CATSRSQYGYTF	TGTGCCACCAGCAGGTCTCAGTATGGCTACACCTTC
TRBV5-4	NA	NA	TRBJ2-7	CASSLEVTMAYEQYF	TGTGCCAGCAGCTTGGAGGTAACTATGGCCTACGAGCAGTACTTC
TRBV5-1	NA	few	TRBJ1-3	CASSSTDSNSGNTIYF	TGCGCCAGCAGCTCAACGGACAGCAACTCTGGAAACACCATATATTTT
TRBV30	TRBD2	NA	TRBJ2-1	CAGGGSSYNEQFF	TGTGCCGGGGGGGGGAGCTCCTACAATGAGCAGTTCTTC
TRBV9	TRBD1	NA	TRBJ2-7	CASSGQGRTSEQYF	TGTGCCAGCAGCGGACAGGGCCGTACGTCCGAGCAGTACTTC
TRBV7-2	TRBD1	NA	TRBJ1-2	CASSLGTEATHYTF	TGTGCCAGCAGCTTGGGGACAGAGGCCACTCACTACACCTTC
TRBV4-1	TRBD2	NA	TRBJ2-7	CASSNPTSGGAYEQYF	TGCGCCAGCAGCAACCCCACTAGCGGGGGGGCCTACGAGCAGTACTTC
TRBV7-9	NA	NA	TRBJ2-3	CASSLGSDRTDTQYF	TGTGCCAGCAGCTTAGGTAGCGACCGCACAGATACGCAGTATTTT
TRBV5-5	TRBD2	NA	TRBJ2-1	CASSAGTSIRNEQFF	TGTGCCAGCAGCGCCGGGACTAGCATACGCAATGAGCAGTTCTTC
TRBV13	TRBD2	NA	TRBJ2-7	CASSLGGTSSHEQYF	TGTGCCAGCAGCTTAGGAGGGACTAGCAGCCACGAGCAGTACTTC
TRBV9	NA	NA	TRBJ2-3	CASTQLGLREDTQYF	TGTGCCAGCACCCAGCTCGGACTTAGGGAGGATACGCAGTATTTT
TRBV10-3	NA	once	TRBJ1-3	CAIGDRQSTSGNTIYF	TGTGCCATCGGAGATAGACAGAGCACCTCTGGAAACACCATATATTTT
TRBV3-1/TRBV3-2	NA	NA	TRBJ1-1	CASSQQKGAEAFF	TGTGCCAGCAGCCAACAAAAGGGGGCTGAAGCTTTCTTT
TRBV5-5	TRBD2	NA	TRBJ2-3	CASSLVRFAEGGPDTQYF	TGTGCCAGCAGCTTGGTACGCTTCGCGGAGGGAGGGCCAGATACGCAGTATTTT
TRBV5-1	NA	NA	TRBJ1-1	CASSLREGVTEAFF	TGCGCCAGCAGCTTGAGGGAGGGGGTCACTGAAGCTTTCTTT
TRBV6-6	NA	NA	TRBJ2-1	CASSPPGAGYSNEQFF	TGTGCCAGCAGCCCCCCAGGTGCGGGATATAGTAATGAGCAGTTCTTC
TRBV5-6	TRBD1	NA	TRBJ1-2	CASSLVGQVPYGYTF	TGTGCCAGCAGCTTGGTGGGACAGGTCCCCTATGGCTACACCTTC
TRBV4-3	NA	NA	TRBJ2-6	CASSQGGAGSGANVLTF	TGCGCCAGCAGCCAGGGGGGGGCTGGCTCTGGGGCCAACGTCCTGACTTTC
TRBV18	NA	few	TRBJ1-2	CASSPDSRAGYTF	TGTGCCAGCTCACCTGATTCGAGGGCTGGCTACACCTTC
TRBV2	TRBD1	NA	TRBJ1-2	CASRSGTGFGYTF	TGTGCCAGCAGATCGGGGACAGGGTTTGGCTACACCTTC
TRBV7-9	TRBD2	NA	TRBJ2-5	CASSLLAGQETQYF	TGTGCCAGCAGCTTACTAGCGGGGCAAGAGACCCAGTACTTC
TRBV5-6	TRBD2	NA	TRBJ2-7	CASSLYGGLAGSYEQYF	TGTGCCAGCAGCTTGTACGGCGGACTAGCGGGCTCCTACGAGCAGTACTTC
TRBV10-3	TRBD1	NA	TRBJ2-5	CAIMGDRGGETQYF	TGTGCCATCATGGGGGACAGGGGAGGAGAGACCCAGTACTTC
TRBV28	TRBD1	NA	TRBJ1-1	CASRNMGQAVEAFF	TGTGCCAGCAGGAATATGGGACAGGCCGTTGAAGCTTTCTTT
TRBV7-9	TRBD1	NA	TRBJ1-1	CASSHPSQGVTEAFF	TGTGCCAGCAGCCACCCGAGCCAGGGGGTGACTGAAGCTTTCTTT
TRBV9	TRBD2	NA	TRBJ2-1	CASSALAGGPYNEQFF	TGTGCCAGCAGCGCTCTAGCGGGGGGGCCCTACAATGAGCAGTTCTTC
TRBV24-1	TRBD1	NA	TRBJ2-1	CATSDFVGQGGWNEQFF	TGTGCCACCAGTGATTTTGTGGGACAGGGGGGTTGGAATGAGCAGTTCTTC
TRBV5-6	TRBD1	NA	TRBJ2-2	CASSLGGPGQGRTGELFF	TGTGCCAGCAGCTTGGGCGGCCCGGGACAGGGGAGAACCGGGGAGCTGTTTTTT
TRBV3-1/TRBV3-2	TRBD2	NA	TRBJ2-5	CASSPLRTSGQQETQYF	TGTGCCAGCAGCCCACTAAGGACTAGCGGGCAACAAGAGACCCAGTACTTC
TRBV15	TRBD1	NA	TRBJ2-7	CATSKGQAYEQYF	TGTGCCACCAGCAAGGGACAGGCCTACGAGCAGTACTTC
TRBV15	NA	NA	TRBJ2-1	CATSRDPGGGNEQFF	TGTGCCACCAGCAGAGATCCGGGGGGCGGGAATGAGCAGTTCTTC
TRBV15	TRBD2	NA	TRBJ2-1	CATSRDRGSYGEQFF	TGTGCCACCAGCAGAGATCGCGGGAGCTACGGTGAGCAGTTCTTC
TRBV7-2	TRBD2	NA	TRBJ2-7	CASSLATSGRARYEQYF	TGTGCCAGCAGCTTAGCGACTAGCGGGAGGGCCAGGTACGAGCAGTACTTC
TRBV6-5	NA	NA	TRBJ2-5	CASSEGVIRETQYF	TGTGCCAGCAGCGAGGGGGTAATTAGGGAGACCCAGTACTTC
TRBV6-6	NA	NA	TRBJ2-2	CASSYSAQLVGELFF	TGTGCCAGCAGTTACTCGGCCCAATTGGTCGGGGAGCTGTTTTTT
TRBV28	NA	few	TRBJ2-2	CASHRVRVGNTGELFF	TGTGCCAGCCACAGGGTCCGTGTAGGGAACACCGGGGAGCTGTTTTTT
TRBV7-9	NA	once	TRBJ1-2	CASSLAGVDTDYTF	TGTGCCAGCAGCTTAGCAGGGGTCGATACTGACTACACCTTC
TRBV5-4	TRBD1	NA	TRBJ2-3	CASSPRQGNTDTQYF	TGTGCCAGCAGCCCAAGACAGGGTAACACAGATACGCAGTATTTT
TRBV7-8	TRBD2	NA	TRBJ2-7	CASSATSGSYEQYF	TGTGCCAGCAGCGCGACTAGCGGATCCTACGAGCAGTACTTC
TRBV7-9	NA	NA	TRBJ1-6	CASSLTGNSPLHF	TGTGCCAGCAGCTTAACGGGAAATTCACCCCTCCACTTT
TRBV28	TRBD2	NA	TRBJ2-1	CASSFVLAGVGNEQFF	TGTGCCAGCAGTTTCGTACTAGCGGGAGTGGGTAATGAGCAGTTCTTC
TRBV3-1/TRBV3-2	TRBD1	NA	TRBJ1-1	CASSQSTGGESEAFF	TGTGCCAGCAGCCAATCGACAGGGGGAGAATCTGAAGCTTTCTTT
TRBV9	TRBD2	NA	TRBJ2-1	CASSVGLAGGLIEQFF	TGTGCCAGCAGCGTAGGCCTAGCGGGAGGTTTAATTGAGCAGTTCTTC
TRBV3-1/TRBV3-2	NA	NA	TRBJ1-6	CASSPWGEMRSPYNSPLHF	TGTGCCAGCAGTCCATGGGGGGAGATGAGATCCCCCTATAATTCACCCCTCCACTTT
TRBV7-9	NA	NA	TRBJ1-5	CASSLGRSDHQPQHF	TGTGCCAGCAGCTTAGGGAGGTCGGATCATCAGCCCCAGCATTTT
TRBV30	TRBD1	NA	TRBJ1-2	CAWSETGDYGYTF	TGTGCCTGGAGCGAGACAGGGGACTATGGCTACACCTTC
TRBV7-2	NA	NA	TRBJ2-5	CASSLRTDIQETQYF	TGTGCCAGCAGCTTGAGGACTGATATCCAAGAGACCCAGTACTTC
TRBV5-6	TRBD1	NA	TRBJ1-1	CASSLDRARTEAFF	TGTGCCAGCAGTTTGGACAGGGCGCGCACTGAAGCTTTCTTT
TRBV7-9	NA	NA	TRBJ1-2	CASSLQQGNYGYTF	TGTGCCAGCAGCTTGCAACAGGGAAACTATGGCTACACCTTC
TRBV15	NA	NA	TRBJ1-4	CATSTVRGTGGEKLFF	TGTGCCACCAGCACAGTCAGGGGAACGGGCGGTGAAAAACTGTTTTTT
TRBV7-9	NA	NA	TRBJ1-4	CASSSGVLNEKLFF	TGTGCCAGCAGCTCAGGGGTCTTGAATGAAAAACTGTTTTTT
TRBV19	TRBD2	NA	TRBJ2-7	CASSITSAPYEQYF	TGTGCCAGTAGTATTACTAGCGCGCCCTACGAGCAGTACTTC
TRBV7-9	TRBD1	NA	TRBJ1-2	CASSGDRGQANYGYTF	TGTGCCAGCAGCGGCGACAGGGGGCAGGCTAACTATGGCTACACCTTC
TRBV20-1	TRBD1	NA	TRBJ2-7	CSARGGQGRYF	TGCAGTGCTAGGGGAGGACAGGGGCGGTACTTC
TRBV3-1/TRBV3-2	TRBD1	NA	TRBJ1-1	CASSQQGAQVPEAFF	TGTGCCAGCAGCCAACAGGGGGCGCAGGTCCCTGAAGCTTTCTTT
TRBV5-1	TRBD1	NA	TRBJ2-1	CASSLEGAGNEQFF	TGCGCCAGCAGCTTGGAGGGGGCGGGCAATGAGCAGTTCTTC
TRBV5-5	NA	once	TRBJ2-2	CASSLWGDNTGELFF	TGTGCCAGCAGCTTGTGGGGAGATAACACCGGGGAGCTGTTTTTT
TRBV21-1	NA	NA	TRBJ2-2	CASSKVKEGRTGELFF	TGTGCCAGCAGCAAAGTCAAGGAGGGCCGAACCGGGGAGCTGTTTTTT